Listed below are T cell receptor beta chains from one sample, sequenced in a study of beta chain features in type 1 diabetes. TCRdb's table, derived via immunoSEQ multiplex PCR, lists solely in-frame clones and lacks some. The table lists roughly 400,000 clones, around 10% of them singletons. Sequencing was carried out using central memory CD4+ T cells from blood. These receptors were taken from a man aged 25 to 45 with type 1 diabetes. Both conserved end residues are part of each CDR3. Each record gives: D gene, J gene, V gene, clone size, CDR3 DNA, CDR3 protein. The D gene is left open where the match is weak. Part of the rows lack a size; the others show once, few, many or a class for expanded clones.

NA	TRBJ2-4	TRBV28	few	TGTGCCAGCAGTTTAGGGGGACTCATGGGAAACATTCAGTACTTC	CASSLGGLMGNIQYF
TRBD1	TRBJ1-2	TRBV11-1	many	TGTGCCAGCAGCTTATCACGACAGGGGGAAGGCTACACCTTC	CASSLSRQGEGYTF
TRBD2	TRBJ2-3	TRBV7-6	NA	TGTGCCAGCAGCCCTCGACTAGCGGGCACAGATACGCAGTATTTT	CASSPRLAGTDTQYF
NA	TRBJ1-2	TRBV19	few	TGTGCCAGTAGTATAGCTGGATTAGCTAACTATGGCTACACCTTC	CASSIAGLANYGYTF
TRBD1	TRBJ2-7	TRBV28	few	TGTGCCAGCAGTTTAATCGGACAGGGGACCTACGAGCAGTACTTC	CASSLIGQGTYEQYF
NA	TRBJ2-7	TRBV11-2	few	TGTGCCAGCAGCTTAGATAGAAGGAGGGAGCAGTACTTC	CASSLDRRREQYF
TRBD1	TRBJ2-2	TRBV11-1	few	TGTGCCAGCAGCCAGGACAGGTCCGGGGAGCTGTTTTTT	CASSQDRSGELFF
TRBD2	TRBJ2-1	TRBV27	few	TGTGCCAGCAGTTTGGAACAGGGAGGACTAGCGGGGTTCTACAATGAGCAGTTCTTC	CASSLEQGGLAGFYNEQFF
NA	TRBJ2-4	TRBV6-5	NA	TGTGCCAGCCGGCAACTCAGGGAGAACATTCAGTACTTC	CASRQLRENIQYF
NA	TRBJ2-7	TRBV7-6	few	TGTGCCAGCAGCTTAGAGGCCGGGGGCGAGCAGTACTTC	CASSLEAGGEQYF
TRBD2	TRBJ2-1	TRBV7-2	many	TGTGCCAGCAGCTTAGTTGGACTAGGGGCATACAGTGAGCAGTTCTTC	CASSLVGLGAYSEQFF
NA	TRBJ2-1	TRBV9	few	TGTGCCAGCAGGGATAACAGCGGAAACTACAATGAGCAGTTCTTC	CASRDNSGNYNEQFF
TRBD1	TRBJ2-1	TRBV7-3	few	TGTGCCAGCAGCGTGGACAGGGACAATGAGCAGTTCTTC	CASSVDRDNEQFF
TRBD1	TRBJ2-5	TRBV19	few	TGTGCCAGTAGTACGGACAGGGCCACGAAAGAGACCCAGTACTTC	CASSTDRATKETQYF
TRBD1	TRBJ1-3	TRBV11-2	NA	TGTGCCAGCAGCCAAGACAGGGAAAACACCATATATTTT	CASSQDRENTIYF
NA	TRBJ1-5	TRBV30	NA	TGTGCCTGGAGTAAGATGGGTGGGAATCAGCCCCAGCATTTT	CAWSKMGGNQPQHF
TRBD2	TRBJ2-2	TRBV6-5	NA	TGTGCCAGCAGCCGTAGCGGGACGAACACCGGGGAGCTGTTTTTT	CASSRSGTNTGELFF
NA	TRBJ1-5	TRBV4-1	NA	TGCGCCAGCAGCGCGGGGGTCGACCGGCCCCAGCATTTT	CASSAGVDRPQHF
NA	TRBJ2-2	TRBV5-1	NA	TGCGCCAGCAGCTTCCGACAGAGCACCGGGGAGCTGTTTTTT	CASSFRQSTGELFF
NA	TRBJ2-7	TRBV28	few	TGTGCCAGCAGAACTCCAAGGTCCTACGAGCAGTACTTC	CASRTPRSYEQYF
NA	TRBJ1-1	TRBV5-1	NA	TGCGCCAGCAGCTCAGGGTTTATGAACACTGAAGCTTTCTTT	CASSSGFMNTEAFF
NA	TRBJ1-1	TRBV5-1	few	TGCGCCAGCAGCTTAGGAGGCCATGGGGTGAACACTGAAGCTTTCTTT	CASSLGGHGVNTEAFF
NA	TRBJ2-1	TRBV28	NA	TGTGCCAGCACCCAGGGACTTTCCCACAATGAGCAGTTCTTC	CASTQGLSHNEQFF
NA	TRBJ2-1	TRBV5-1	NA	TGCGCCAGCAGCTCACCTACCGTCCAAACCGTTTACAATGAGCAGTTCTTC	CASSSPTVQTVYNEQFF
TRBD2	TRBJ2-1	TRBV5-1	NA	TGCGCCAGCAGCTTGGCAGCGGGAGGGCCATATGAGCAGTTCTTC	CASSLAAGGPYEQFF
NA	TRBJ2-2	TRBV6-5	few	TGTGCCAGCAGTTACCACCTTTACACCGGGGAGCTGTTTTTT	CASSYHLYTGELFF
TRBD1	TRBJ1-5	TRBV30	NA	TGTGCCTGGAGTCGCGGGACAGGGAGAGTAGGTCAGCCCCAGCATTTT	CAWSRGTGRVGQPQHF
TRBD1	TRBJ2-7	TRBV5-1	few	TGCGCCAGCAGCCGGACCGGGACAGGGGGCTACGAGCAGTACTTC	CASSRTGTGGYEQYF
NA	TRBJ2-1	TRBV6-5	NA	TGTGCCAGCAGGGACATTTACGTTGAGTTCTTC	CASRDIYVEFF
NA	TRBJ2-6	TRBV5-5	many	TGTGCCAGCAGCTTCAGTGCGAGCTCTGGGGCCAACGTCCTGACTTTC	CASSFSASSGANVLTF
TRBD1	TRBJ1-4	TRBV27	NA	TGTGCCAGCAGTCCAGGACAGGGGCGGAGGAAACTGTTTTTT	CASSPGQGRRKLFF
TRBD2	TRBJ2-7	TRBV7-9	NA	TGTGCCAGCAGCTTAGATTCCGGCGGGAGAGTGTACGAGCAGTACTTC	CASSLDSGGRVYEQYF
NA	TRBJ2-1	TRBV4-1	few	TGTGCCAGCAGCCAAAGTCTGATGGATGAGCAGTTCTTC	CASSQSLMDEQFF
NA	TRBJ2-5	TRBV28	NA	TGTGCCAGCACCCGCCCGGGAAATAGAGAGACCCAGTACTTC	CASTRPGNRETQYF
NA	TRBJ2-3	TRBV28	NA	TGTGCCAGCAGTTTAAGTGGGAGCACAGATACGCAGTATTTT	CASSLSGSTDTQYF
NA	TRBJ2-1	TRBV9	few	TGTGCCAGCAGCCGCAGGGGGGACAGCAGAAGGAATGAGCAGTTCTTC	CASSRRGDSRRNEQFF
NA	TRBJ1-1	TRBV4-2	few	TGTGCCAGCAGCCAAGAACGGGGTGGGGAAGCTTTCTTT	CASSQERGGEAFF
NA	TRBJ2-3	TRBV7-2	few	TGTGCCAGCGGGAGCTACACGGGAGATACGCAGTATTTT	CASGSYTGDTQYF
NA	TRBJ1-1	TRBV2	NA	TGTGCCAGCAGCTCAGACTGGGGCACTGAAGCTTTCTTT	CASSSDWGTEAFF
NA	TRBJ2-1	TRBV20-1	few	TGCAGTGCTAGAAAATCTGAGCAGTTCTTC	CSARKSEQFF
NA	TRBJ2-7	TRBV27	NA	TGTGCCAGCAGTTCCCTGACAGTTGCCTACGAGCAGTACTTC	CASSSLTVAYEQYF
NA	TRBJ1-5	TRBV27	many	TGTGCCAGCAGTTTATATGGGGACCCGCCCCAGCATTTT	CASSLYGDPPQHF
NA	TRBJ1-2	TRBV18	many	TGTGCCAGCTCAGGGGGGCAGTCCTATGGCTACACCTTC	CASSGGQSYGYTF
NA	TRBJ1-3	TRBV7-9	NA	TGTGCCAGCAGCCAGGTTGGAAACACCATATATTTT	CASSQVGNTIYF
NA	TRBJ1-2	TRBV6-5	few	TGTGCCAGCAGTTACTCGGGAAGTTCAGAGACCTATGGCTACACCTTC	CASSYSGSSETYGYTF
TRBD2	TRBJ2-1	TRBV28	many	TGTGCCAGCAGTCGGACGGCCTCGGGAGGGACTATCTTC	CASSRTASGGTIF
TRBD1	TRBJ2-1	TRBV2	few	TGTGCCAGCAGTCCGGACAGGGGTCGTGAGCAGTTCTTC	CASSPDRGREQFF
NA	TRBJ2-5	TRBV5-1	few	TGCGCCAGCAGCTTGGGGGAAATAGAGACCCAGTACTTC	CASSLGEIETQYF
TRBD2	TRBJ2-2	TRBV28	NA	TGTGCCAGCAGTCTACCTAGCGGAAACACCGGGGAGCTGTTTTTT	CASSLPSGNTGELFF
TRBD1	TRBJ2-3	TRBV5-1	few	TGCGCCAGCAGCCCGGCGGACAGGAGAGATACGCAGTATTTT	CASSPADRRDTQYF
NA	TRBJ2-5	TRBV27	NA	TGTGCCAGCAGGTATTGGGCGGACCAAGAGACCCAGTACTTC	CASRYWADQETQYF
TRBD1	TRBJ1-2	TRBV30	NA	TGTGCCTGGAACCCGGGACAGGGCAACTATGGCTACACCTTC	CAWNPGQGNYGYTF
NA	TRBJ1-5	TRBV7-2	few	TGTGCCAGCAGCAAACCAGCCGGTGGGAAGCCCCAGCATTTT	CASSKPAGGKPQHF
NA	TRBJ2-1	TRBV28	many	TGTGCCAGCGGAGTATCCTACAATGAGCAGTTCTTC	CASGVSYNEQFF